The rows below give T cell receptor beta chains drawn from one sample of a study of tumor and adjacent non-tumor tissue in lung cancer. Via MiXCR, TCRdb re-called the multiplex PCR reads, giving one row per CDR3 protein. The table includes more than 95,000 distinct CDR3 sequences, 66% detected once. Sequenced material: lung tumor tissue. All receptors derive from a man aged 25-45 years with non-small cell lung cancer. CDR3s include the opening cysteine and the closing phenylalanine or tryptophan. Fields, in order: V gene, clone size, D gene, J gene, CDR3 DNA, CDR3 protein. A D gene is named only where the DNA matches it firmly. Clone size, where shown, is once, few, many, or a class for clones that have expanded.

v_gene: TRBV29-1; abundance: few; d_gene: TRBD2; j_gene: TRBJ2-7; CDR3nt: TGCAGCGTTGAAGATGGCCGCCCCATCTTATCAGGGAGGGTAACCTACGAGCAGTACTTC; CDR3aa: CSVEDGRPILSGRVTYEQYF
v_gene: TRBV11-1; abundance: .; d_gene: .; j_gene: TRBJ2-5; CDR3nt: TGTCCCAGCAGCATCGACACGTACCAAGAGACCCATTACTTC; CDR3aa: CPSSIDTYQETHYF
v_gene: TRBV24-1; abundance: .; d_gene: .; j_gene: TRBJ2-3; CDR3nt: TGTGCCACCAGTGTAACAGGCGTGGATACAGAGTATTTT; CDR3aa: CATSVTGVDTEYF
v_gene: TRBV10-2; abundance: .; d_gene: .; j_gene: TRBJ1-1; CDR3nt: TGCGCCAGCAGTGTAGAGTCGGAGAACACTGAAGCTTTCTTT; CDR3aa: CASSVESENTEAFF
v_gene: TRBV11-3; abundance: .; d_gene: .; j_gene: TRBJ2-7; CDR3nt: TGTGTCAGCGGCTTAACAGGTTACGAGCAGTACTTC; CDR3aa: CVSGLTGYEQYF
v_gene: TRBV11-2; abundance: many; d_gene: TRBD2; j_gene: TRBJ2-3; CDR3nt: TGTGCCAGCAGCTCCGGACTAGCGGGGCCACGCGGTACGCAGTATTTT; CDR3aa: CASSSGLAGPRGTQYF
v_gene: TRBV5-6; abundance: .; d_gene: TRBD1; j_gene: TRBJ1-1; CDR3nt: TGTGCCAGTAGCTCTGGTACAGGGGGTGAAGCTTTCTTT; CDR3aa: CASSSGTGGEAFF
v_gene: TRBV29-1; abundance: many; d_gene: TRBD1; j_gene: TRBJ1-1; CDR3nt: TGCAGCGTTAACAGGGGAGGAGGCACTGAAGCTTTCTTT; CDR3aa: CSVNRGGGTEAFF
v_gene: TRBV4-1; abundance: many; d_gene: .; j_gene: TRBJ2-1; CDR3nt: TGCGCCAGCAGCCAAACTGAATCCGTCAATGAGCAGTTCTTC; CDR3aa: CASSQTESVNEQFF
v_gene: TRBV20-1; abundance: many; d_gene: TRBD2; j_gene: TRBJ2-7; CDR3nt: TGCAGTGCCAGAGCTAGCGGGGGCTACGAGCAGTACTTC; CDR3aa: CSARASGGYEQYF
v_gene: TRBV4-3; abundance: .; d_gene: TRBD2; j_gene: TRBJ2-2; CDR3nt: TGCGCCAGCAGCCAACGTCTAGCGGTGAAGACCGGGGAGCTGTTTTTT; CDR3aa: CASSQRLAVKTGELFF
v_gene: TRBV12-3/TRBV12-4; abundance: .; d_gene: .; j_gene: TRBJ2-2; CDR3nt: TGTGCCAGCAGTCCGCCCTTGACCGGGGAGCCGTTTTTT; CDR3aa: CASSPPLTGEPFF
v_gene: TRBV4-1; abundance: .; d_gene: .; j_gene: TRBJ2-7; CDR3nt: TGCGCCGGCAGCCAAGACAAGACAGGACAGATCTACGAGCAGTACTTC; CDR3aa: CAGSQDKTGQIYEQYF
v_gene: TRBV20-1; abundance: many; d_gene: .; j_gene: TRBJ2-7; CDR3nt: TGCAGTCACAGGAAGGGGTACGAGCAGTACTTC; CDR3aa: CSHRKGYEQYF
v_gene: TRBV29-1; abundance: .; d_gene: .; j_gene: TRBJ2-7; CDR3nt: TGCAACGTTTCAGGGGCTAACGGGTCCACTTTCTACGAGCAGTACTTC; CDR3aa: CNVSGANGSTFYEQYF
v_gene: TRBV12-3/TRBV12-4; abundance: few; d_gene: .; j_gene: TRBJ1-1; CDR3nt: TGTGCCAGCAGTTCTGGACCGAACACTGAAGCTTTCTTT; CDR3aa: CASSSGPNTEAFF
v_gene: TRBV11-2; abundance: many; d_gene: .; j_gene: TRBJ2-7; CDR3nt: TGTGCCAGCAGCTTAGCGGCGGACCTTACCTACGAGCAGTACTTC; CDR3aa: CASSLAADLTYEQYF
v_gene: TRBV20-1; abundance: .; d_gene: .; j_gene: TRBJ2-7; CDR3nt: TGCAGTGTTAGGGATCGACGACGGTCATACGAGCAGTACTTC; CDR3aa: CSVRDRRRSYEQYF
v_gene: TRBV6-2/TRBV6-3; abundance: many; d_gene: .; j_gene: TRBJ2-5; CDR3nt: TGTGCCAGCAGCCTACCTCAAGGGACCCAGTACTTC; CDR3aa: CASSLPQGTQYF
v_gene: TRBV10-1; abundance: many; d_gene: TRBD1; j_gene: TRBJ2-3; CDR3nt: TGTGCCAGCAGTCGCGACAGGGGAGATACGCAGTATTTT; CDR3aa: CASSRDRGDTQYF
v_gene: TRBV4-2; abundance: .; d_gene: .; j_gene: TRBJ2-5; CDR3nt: TGTGCCAGCAGCCGAGATCCCCCCCCAGGGTACCAAGAGACCCAGTACTTC; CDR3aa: CASSRDPPPGYQETQYF
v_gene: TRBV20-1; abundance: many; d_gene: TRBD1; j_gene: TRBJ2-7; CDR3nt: TGCAGTGCTAGGAGGACAGGGACTTACGAGCAGTACTTC; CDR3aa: CSARRTGTYEQYF
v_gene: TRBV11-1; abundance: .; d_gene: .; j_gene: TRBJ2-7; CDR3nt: TGTGCCAGCAGCCTAGTTAGGACGGGAAACTACGAGCTGTACTTC; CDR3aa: CASSLVRTGNYELYF
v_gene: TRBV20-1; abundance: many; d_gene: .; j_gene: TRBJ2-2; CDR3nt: TGCAGTGCTAGAGTGGATTTGGCCGGGGAGCTGTTTTTT; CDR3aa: CSARVDLAGELFF
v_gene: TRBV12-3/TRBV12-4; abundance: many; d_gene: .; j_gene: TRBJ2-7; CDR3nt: TGTGCCAGCACCGGGGACTCCACAAAAGGCGAGCAGTACTTC; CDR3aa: CASTGDSTKGEQYF
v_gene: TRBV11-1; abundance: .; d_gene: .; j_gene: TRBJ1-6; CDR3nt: TGTCCCATCAGCGCCAACACTTATAATTCACCCCTCCACTTT; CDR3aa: CPISANTYNSPLHF
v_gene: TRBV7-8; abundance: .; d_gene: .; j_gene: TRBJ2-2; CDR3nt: TGTGCCAGCAGCCCCATGGGTCCCCCAGGGGAGCTGTTTTTT; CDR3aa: CASSPMGPPGELFF
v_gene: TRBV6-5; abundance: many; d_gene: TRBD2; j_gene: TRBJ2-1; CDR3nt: TGTGCCAGCAGTTACTCGAGTAGCGGGGGGGGGAATGAGCAGTTCTTC; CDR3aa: CASSYSSSGGGNEQFF
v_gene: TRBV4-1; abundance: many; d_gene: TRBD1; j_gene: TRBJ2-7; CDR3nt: TGCGCCAGCAGCCAAGTTGCAGGGGGCTACGTGCAGTACTTC; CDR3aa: CASSQVAGGYVQYF
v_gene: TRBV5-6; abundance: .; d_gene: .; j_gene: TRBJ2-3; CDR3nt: TGTGCCAGCAGCTTGTTTAGTTCCATGGCATCGATGGATACGCAGTATTTT; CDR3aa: CASSLFSSMASMDTQYF
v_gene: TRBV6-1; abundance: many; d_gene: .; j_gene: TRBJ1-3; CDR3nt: TGTGCCAGCAGTGAATGGGACTCTGGAAACACCATATATTTT; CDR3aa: CASSEWDSGNTIYF
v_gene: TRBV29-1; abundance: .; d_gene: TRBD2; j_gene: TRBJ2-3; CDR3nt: TGCAGTGTTGGACTAGCGGAGGGGAGCACAGATACGCAGTATTTT; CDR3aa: CSVGLAEGSTDTQYF
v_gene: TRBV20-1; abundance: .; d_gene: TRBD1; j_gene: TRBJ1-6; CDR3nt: TGCAGTGCTAGGGGGGGACAGGCGAACTCCTATAATTCACCCCTCCACTTT; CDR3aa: CSARGGQANSYNSPLHF
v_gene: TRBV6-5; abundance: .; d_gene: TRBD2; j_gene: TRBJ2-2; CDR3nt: TGTGCCAGCAGTTCGCCACTAGCGGGAGGTTTGGGGGGGCTGTTTTTT; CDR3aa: CASSSPLAGGLGGLFF
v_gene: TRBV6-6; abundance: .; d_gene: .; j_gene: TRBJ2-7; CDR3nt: TGTGCCAGCAGTTACTCGGACTGGTCGACCTACGAGCAGTACTTC; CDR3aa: CASSYSDWSTYEQYF